This entry concerns a single TCR beta chain. Its antigen remains unknown. At one boundary the junction diverges from the germline segment, which might be a read error. These data are taken from a study of T cells in Graves' hyperthyroidism and ophthalmopathy. Germline V lookup: CDR1 SGHRS, CDR2 YFSETQ. This CDR3 comprises 14 residues. The TCR beta CDR3 regions underwent amplification using RNA transcripts as the source. During a first-round RT-PCR of the TCR CDR3, the HTBI primer set was used. Via MiXCR, TCRdb re-called the multiplex PCR reads, giving one row per CDR3 protein. The top ten clones hold roughly a third of a sample with about 640,000 distinct CDR3 sequences, 20% of them seen once. The study, taken as a whole, reports: Blood held most thyroid clonotypes expanded above 0.001 frequency.

The J gene is TRBJ2-7, the V gene TRBV5-1, with a tentative D call TRBD2 (6 bases). The receptor's source is a young man with Graves' ophthalmopathy. Material for sequencing was blood. In DNA, the CDR3 is TGCGCCAGCAGCTTGGGGGACTTGGCCTACGGGCAGTACTTC. Protein product: CASSLGDLAYGQYF.